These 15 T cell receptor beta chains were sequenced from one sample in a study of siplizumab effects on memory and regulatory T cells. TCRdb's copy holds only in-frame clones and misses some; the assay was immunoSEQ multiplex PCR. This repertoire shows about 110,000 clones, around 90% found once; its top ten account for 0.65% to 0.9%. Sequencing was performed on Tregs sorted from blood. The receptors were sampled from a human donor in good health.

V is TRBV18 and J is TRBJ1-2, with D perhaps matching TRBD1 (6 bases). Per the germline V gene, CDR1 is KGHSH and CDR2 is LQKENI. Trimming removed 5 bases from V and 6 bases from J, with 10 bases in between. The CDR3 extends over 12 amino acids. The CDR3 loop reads CASSESGDGYTF. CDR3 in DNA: TGTGCCAGCTCAGAATCAGGGGATGGCTACACCTTC.

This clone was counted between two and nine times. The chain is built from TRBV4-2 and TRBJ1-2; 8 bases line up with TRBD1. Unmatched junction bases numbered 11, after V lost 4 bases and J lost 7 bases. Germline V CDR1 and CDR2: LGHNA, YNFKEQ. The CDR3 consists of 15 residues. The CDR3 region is CASSRTGQAPSGYTF. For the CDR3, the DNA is TGTGCCAGCAGCCGGACGGGACAGGCCCCTTCTGGCTACACCTTC.

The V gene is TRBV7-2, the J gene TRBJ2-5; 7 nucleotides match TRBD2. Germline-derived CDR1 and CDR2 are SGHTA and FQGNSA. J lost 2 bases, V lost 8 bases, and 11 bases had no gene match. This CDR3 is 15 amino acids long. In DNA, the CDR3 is TGTGCCAGCCTCGGCGGCGGGAGACAACAAGAGACCCAGTACTTC. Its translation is CASLGGGRQQETQYF.

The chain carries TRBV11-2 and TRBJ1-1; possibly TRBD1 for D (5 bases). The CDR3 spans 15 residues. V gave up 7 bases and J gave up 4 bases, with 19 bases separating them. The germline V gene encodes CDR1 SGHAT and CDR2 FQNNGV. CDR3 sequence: CASTLGDAEGTEAFF. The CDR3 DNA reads TGTGCCAGCACCCTGGGGGACGCGGAGGGCACTGAAGCTTTCTTT.

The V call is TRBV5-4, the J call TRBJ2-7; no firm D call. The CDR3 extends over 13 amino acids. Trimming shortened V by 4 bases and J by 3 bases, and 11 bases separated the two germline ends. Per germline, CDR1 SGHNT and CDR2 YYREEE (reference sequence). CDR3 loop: CASSPWRNYEQYF. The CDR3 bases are TGTGCCAGCAGCCCTTGGCGGAACTACGAGCAGTACTTC.

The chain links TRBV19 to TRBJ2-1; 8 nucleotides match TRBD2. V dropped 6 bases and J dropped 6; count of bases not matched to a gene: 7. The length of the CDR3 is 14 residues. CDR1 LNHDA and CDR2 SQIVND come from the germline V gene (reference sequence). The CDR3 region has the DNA TGTGCCAGTAGCCCCAGCGGGGGCCGCAATGAGCAGTTCTTC. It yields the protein CASSPSGGRNEQFF.

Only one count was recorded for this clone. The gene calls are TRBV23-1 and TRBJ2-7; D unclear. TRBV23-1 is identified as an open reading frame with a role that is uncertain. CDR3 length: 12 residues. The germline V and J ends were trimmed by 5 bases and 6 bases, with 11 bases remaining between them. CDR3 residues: CASSNHRLEQYF. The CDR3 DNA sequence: TGCGCCAGCAGTAATCACCGCCTCGAGCAGTACTTC.

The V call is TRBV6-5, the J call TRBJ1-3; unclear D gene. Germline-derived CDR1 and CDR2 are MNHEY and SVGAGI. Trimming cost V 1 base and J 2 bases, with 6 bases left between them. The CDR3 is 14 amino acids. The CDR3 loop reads CASSYYGAGNTIYF. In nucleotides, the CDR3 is TGTGCCAGCAGTTACTATGGGGCTGGAAACACCATATATTTT.

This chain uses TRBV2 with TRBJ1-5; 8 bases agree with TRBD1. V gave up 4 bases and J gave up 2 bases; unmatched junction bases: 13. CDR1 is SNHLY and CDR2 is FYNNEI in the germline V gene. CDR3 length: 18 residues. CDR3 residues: CASSGRQGSFGGNQPQHF. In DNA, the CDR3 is TGTGCCAGCAGTGGGAGACAGGGGTCCTTCGGAGGCAATCAGCCCCAGCATTTT.

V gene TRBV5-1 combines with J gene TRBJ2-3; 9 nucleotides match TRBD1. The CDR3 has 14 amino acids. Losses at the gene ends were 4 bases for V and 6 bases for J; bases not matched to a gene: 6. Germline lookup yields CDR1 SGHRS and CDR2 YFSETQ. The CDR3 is CASSQTGGSDTQYF. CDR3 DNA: TGCGCCAGCAGCCAAACAGGGGGCTCGGATACGCAGTATTTT.

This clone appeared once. The CDR3 DNA is TGTGCCAGCAGGGGGGAAGGGGGGCCAAACACTGAAGCTTTCTTT. Amino acid sequence: CASRGEGGPNTEAFF. V is TRBV21-1 and J is TRBJ1-1. TRBV21-1 represents a pseudogene. The CDR3 covers 15 residues.

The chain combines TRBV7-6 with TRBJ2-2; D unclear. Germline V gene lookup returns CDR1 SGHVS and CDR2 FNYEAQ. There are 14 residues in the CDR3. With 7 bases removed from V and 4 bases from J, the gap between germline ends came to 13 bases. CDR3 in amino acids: CASTTDWGTGELFF. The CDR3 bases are TGTGCCAGCACTACAGATTGGGGCACCGGGGAGCTGTTTTTT.

The CDR3 DNA is TGTGCCAGCAGCTATGGACAGTACAATGAGCAGTTCTTC. Protein sequence: CASSYGQYNEQFF. V usage is TRBV7-2 and J usage is TRBJ2-1; tentative D call: TRBD1 (6 bases). From germline, CDR1 is SGHTA and CDR2 FQGNSA. This CDR3 has 13 amino acids. V was cut by 4 bases and J by 4 bases, with 8 bases left in between.

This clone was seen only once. The CDR3 bases are TGCGCCAGCAGCCAGCTTAATGGTGGGGAAAAACTGTTTTTT. This sequence encodes CASSQLNGGEKLFF. The chain links TRBV5-1 to TRBJ1-4; D call uncertain. V gave up 4 bases and J gave up 8 bases, with 15 bases separating them. There are 14 residues in the CDR3. Germline V gives CDR1 SGHRS, CDR2 YFSETQ.

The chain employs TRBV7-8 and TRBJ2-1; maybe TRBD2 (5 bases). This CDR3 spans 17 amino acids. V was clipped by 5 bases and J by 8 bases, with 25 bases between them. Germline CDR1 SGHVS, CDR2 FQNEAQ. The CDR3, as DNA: TGTGCCAGCAGCCATACGTTAAAAGTCTCGGGATTCGATGAGCAGTTCTTC. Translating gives CASSHTLKVSGFDEQFF. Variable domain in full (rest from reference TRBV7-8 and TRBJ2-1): GAGVSQSPRYKVAKRGQDVALRCDPISGHVSLFWYQQALGQGPEFLTYFQNEAQLDKSGLPSDRFFAERPEGSVSTLKIQRTQQEDSAVYLCASSHTLKVSGFDEQFFGPGTRLTVL.